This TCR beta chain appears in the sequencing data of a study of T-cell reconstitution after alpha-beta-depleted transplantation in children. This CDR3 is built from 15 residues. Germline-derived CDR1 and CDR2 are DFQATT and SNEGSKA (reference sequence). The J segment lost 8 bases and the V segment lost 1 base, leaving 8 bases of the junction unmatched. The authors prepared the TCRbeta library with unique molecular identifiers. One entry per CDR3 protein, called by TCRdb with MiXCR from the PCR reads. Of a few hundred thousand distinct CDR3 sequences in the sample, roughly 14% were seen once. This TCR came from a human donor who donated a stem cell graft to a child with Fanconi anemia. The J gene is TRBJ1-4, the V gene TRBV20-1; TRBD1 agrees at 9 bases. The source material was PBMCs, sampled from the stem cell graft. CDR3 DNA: TGCAGTGCTAGAGTGACGACAGGGGGTTTAGAAAAACTGTTTTTT. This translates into CSARVTTGGLEKLFF.